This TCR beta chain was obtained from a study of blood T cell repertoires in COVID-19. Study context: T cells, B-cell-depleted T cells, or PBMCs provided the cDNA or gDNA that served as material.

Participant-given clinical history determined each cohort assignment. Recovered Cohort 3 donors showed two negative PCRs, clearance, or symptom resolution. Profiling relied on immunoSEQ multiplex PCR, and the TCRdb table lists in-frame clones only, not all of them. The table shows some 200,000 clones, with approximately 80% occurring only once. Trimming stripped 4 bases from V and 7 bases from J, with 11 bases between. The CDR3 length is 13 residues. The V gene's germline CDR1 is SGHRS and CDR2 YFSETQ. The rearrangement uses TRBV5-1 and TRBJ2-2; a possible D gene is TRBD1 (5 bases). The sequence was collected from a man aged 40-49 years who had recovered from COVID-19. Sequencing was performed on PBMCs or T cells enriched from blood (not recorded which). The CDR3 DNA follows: TGCGCCAGCAGCCGTGACAGAGGCGGGGAGCTGTTTTTT. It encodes CASSRDRGGELFF.